This entry lists 9 T cell receptor beta chains sequenced from one sample in a study of molecular identifiers for immune sequencing clone quantification. TCRdb re-derived calls from the PCR reads in MiXCR, one entry per CDR3 protein. The sample has 97,000 or so distinct CDR3 sequences, 20% to 25% seen once. Sequenced sample: naive CD8+ T cells from blood, with Jurkat cell RNA spiked in. Noted subset: FACS-sorted CD8+CD4-CCR7+CD45RA+ naive T cells. The source of these receptors is a human donor in good health. Some libraries in this study had Jurkat cell RNA spiked in.

This clonotype appeared a few times. The rearrangement joins TRBV12-5 to TRBJ2-7, with D unclear. Trimming cost V 1 base and J 3 bases, with 10 bases left between them. Germline CDR1 reads LGHNT; CDR2 reads FRNRAP. The CDR3 runs 14 residues. The CDR3 region has the DNA TGTGCTAGTGGTTTGGGTCACGGTTACTACGAGCAGTACTTC. It translates to CASGLGHGYYEQYF.

There are many counts of this clonotype. J is TRBJ2-3 and V is TRBV7-9, with 7 bases aligning to TRBD1. There are 15 residues in the CDR3. Germline trimming cut 4 bases from V and 0 bases from J; bases unmatched to any gene: 4. The germline gives CDR1 SEHNR, CDR2 FQNEAQ (reference sequence). CDR3 sequence: CASSSQGISTDTQYF. DNA of the CDR3: TGTGCCAGCAGCTCACAGGGGATTAGCACAGATACGCAGTATTTT.

This clonotype has more than one count but fewer than ten. The CDR3 nucleotides are TGTGCCTGGGGACCCGGGACGGTATCCTACGAGCAGTACTTC. Amino acids: CAWGPGTVSYEQYF. The chain joins TRBV30 to TRBJ2-7, with D perhaps assigned TRBD1 or TRBD2 (5 bases each). Trimming left V 5 bases short and J 1 base short, with 15 bases between. Germline CDR1 reads GTSNPN; CDR2 reads SVGIG (reference sequence). This CDR3 has 14 amino acids.

In this sample, this clonotype turned up a few times. The chain links TRBV28 to TRBJ2-7, with 10 bases lining up with TRBD2. CDR3 size: 14 residues. Germline assignment: CDR1 MDHEN and CDR2 SYDVKM. V lost 3 bases to trimming and J lost 5 bases; unmatched junction nucleotides: 4. The CDR3 reads CASSFSSGSNEQYF. The DNA for the CDR3 is TGTGCCAGCAGTTTTTCTAGCGGGAGCAACGAGCAGTACTTC.

This clonotype was detected only a few times. The chain is built from TRBV27 and TRBJ2-5, with 13 bases matching TRBD2. V gave up 4 bases and J gave up 1 base; unmatched junction bases: 3. The germline gives CDR1 MNHEY, CDR2 SMNVEV (reference sequence). This CDR3 spans 16 amino acids. The CDR3, as DNA: TGTGCCAGCAGTTCCGGACTAGCGGGGGCCCAAGAGACCCAGTACTTC. Amino acids: CASSSGLAGAQETQYF.

This clonotype was counted between two and nine times. The chain links TRBV12-3 or TRBV12-4 to TRBJ2-1, with 14 bases identical to TRBD2. This CDR3 is built from 18 residues. The junction had 11 bases not matched to a gene; V was cut back by 5 bases and J by 5 bases. Here the CDR3 DNA reads TGTGCCAGCAGTCAGCGACTAGCGGGAGGGGAATTTCACAATGAGCAGTTCTTC. This sequence encodes CASSQRLAGGEFHNEQFF.

This clonotype was seen at least ten times. The chain joins TRBV4-3 to TRBJ2-2; D perhaps matches TRBD1 (5 bases). The CDR3 covers 15 residues. Germline V lookup: CDR1 LGHNA, CDR2 YSLEER. Between the trimmed V and J ends, which lost 0 bases and 1 base, there was a span of 6 bases. CDR3 nucleotides: TGCGCCAGCAGCCAAGATGGACAGAACACCGGGGAGCTGTTTTTT. This codes for CASSQDGQNTGELFF.

This clonotype appeared many times. The V gene is TRBV30, the J gene TRBJ2-3; TRBD1 matches 8 bases. After removal of 2 bases from V and 2 bases from J, the junction contained 3 bases not matched to a gene. Germline V gene data show CDR1 as GTSNPN and CDR2 as SVGIG (reference sequence). The CDR3 totals 14 residues. Here the CDR3 DNA reads TGTGCCTGGAGTAGGACAGGGTTCACAGATACGCAGTATTTT. Amino acids: CAWSRTGFTDTQYF. Looking up the rest from reference TRBV30 and TRBJ2-3 gives the full variable domain: SQTIHQWPATLVQPVGSPLSLECTVEGTSNPNLYWYRQAAGRGLQLLFYSVGIGQISSEVPQNLSASRPQDRQFILSSKKLLLSDSGFYLCAWSRTGFTDTQYFGPGTRLTVL.

This clonotype came up a few times. The chain combines TRBV19 with TRBJ2-2; possibly TRBD1 for D (5 bases). Germline CDR1 and CDR2: LNHDA and SQIVND (reference sequence). Trimming took off 5 bases at V and 5 bases at J, with 18 bases between the two ends. The CDR3 has 16 residues. The DNA for the CDR3 is TGTGCCAGTAGTTACATGATGAGACAGTCGACCGGGGAGCTGTTTTTT. This translates into CASSYMMRQSTGELFF.